These 28 T cell receptor beta chains were all obtained from the same sample, sequenced in a study of cytomegalovirus exposure and HLA in healthy donors. Both 60 Vbeta primers and 13 Jbeta primers went into the PCR. Measured with immunoSEQ multiplex PCR; TCRdb has only the in-frame clones, and not every one. The data contain 100,000 to 150,000 clones, approximately 78% of them seen just once; the ten biggest clones take up roughly 0.99%. The sequenced sample was PBMCs. The receptor source for this set is a woman between 25 and 40 years old in good health and CMV-seronegative.

The rearrangement joins TRBV11-1 to TRBJ2-2, with D possibly TRBD2 on 6 matching bases. V was cut by 5 bases and J by 2 bases, with 12 bases left in between. CDR1 and CDR2 from the germline V gene are SGHAT and FQDESV (reference sequence). This CDR3 has 15 amino acids. This CDR3 reads CASSVVAVNTGELFF. The CDR3 region has the DNA TGTGCCAGCAGCGTGGTAGCGGTTAACACCGGGGAGCTGTTTTTT.

The CDR3 here is CATHDVGQGEDTQYF. The CDR3 DNA reads TGTGCCACCCACGATGTGGGACAGGGAGAGGATACGCAGTATTTT. The chain recombines TRBV6-1 with TRBJ2-3, with 9 bases identical to TRBD1. CDR1 MNHNS and CDR2 SASEGT come from the germline V gene. This CDR3 has 15 residues. V lost 10 bases, J lost 6 bases, and 14 bases stayed unmatched.

The genes are TRBV7-2 and TRBJ2-4; no definite D call. This CDR3 is built from 16 residues. Trimming left V 5 bases short and J 3 bases short, with 17 bases between. In germline, CDR1 is SGHTA, CDR2 FQGNSA. The CDR3: CASSPPERRVKNIQYF. In nucleotides, the CDR3 is TGTGCCAGCAGCCCGCCCGAGCGCCGGGTCAAAAACATTCAGTACTTC.

V is TRBV19 and J is TRBJ1-5; 7 bases map to TRBD1. Germline V lookup: CDR1 LNHDA, CDR2 SQIVND (reference sequence). The V segment lost 6 bases and the J segment 3 bases; nucleotides outside the gene matches: 8. The CDR3 spans 15 residues. CDR3 sequence: CASSEQGWANQPQHF. In DNA, the CDR3 is TGTGCCAGTAGCGAACAGGGGTGGGCCAATCAGCCCCAGCATTTT.

The chain uses TRBV18 and TRBJ2-1, with TRBD2 as a possible D gene (6 bases). This CDR3 region has 13 residues. The germline CDR1 and CDR2 sequences are KGHSH and LQKENI. Trimming pared 6 bases from V and 9 bases from J, leaving 15 bases between. This chain's CDR3 is CASSQNREFEQFF. The CDR3 nucleotides read TGTGCCAGCTCCCAGAACCGGGAGTTTGAGCAGTTCTTC.

The V gene is TRBV27, the J gene TRBJ2-1; tentatively, D is TRBD2 (6 bases). CDR3 length: 16 residues. The V end was cut by 5 bases, the J end by 8 bases, with 22 bases between. Germline lookup yields CDR1 MNHEY and CDR2 SMNVEV (reference sequence). The CDR3 loop reads CASSDYGTSLGHEQFF. CDR3 DNA: TGTGCCAGCAGTGACTACGGGACTTCCCTAGGACATGAGCAGTTCTTC.

V and J are TRBV6-1 and TRBJ1-2, with 10 bases identical to TRBD1. This CDR3 comprises 14 residues. Germline CDR1 is MNHNS and CDR2 is SASEGT. The V segment lost 2 bases and the J segment 8 bases; nucleotides outside the gene matches: 5. CDR3 DNA: TGTGCCAGCAGTGAACGACAGGGGGCGCCCGGCTACACCTTC. Translation: CASSERQGAPGYTF.

The chain combines TRBV19 with TRBJ2-5; D is unresolved. The CDR3 has 14 residues. CDR1 LNHDA and CDR2 SQIVND come from the germline V gene (reference sequence). The germline V and J ends were trimmed by 7 bases and 2 bases, with 14 bases remaining between them. The CDR3 sequence: CASKAALNQETQYF. The CDR3, as DNA: TGTGCCAGTAAAGCTGCCCTAAATCAAGAGACCCAGTACTTC.

J is TRBJ2-3 and V is TRBV15, with TRBD2 matching 9 bases. This CDR3 region has 18 residues. From germline, CDR1 is LNHNV and CDR2 YYDKDF (reference sequence). V lost 0 bases and J lost 5; bases outside the gene matches: 12. CDR3 loop: CATSRDMVSSGDQDTQYF. DNA for the CDR3: TGTGCCACCAGCAGAGATATGGTGTCTAGCGGGGACCAAGATACGCAGTATTTT.

CDR3 sequence reads: CASSARGRDNEQFF. Here the CDR3 DNA reads TGTGCCAGCAGCGCACGAGGTCGCGACAATGAGCAGTTCTTC. The gene calls are TRBV7-3 and TRBJ2-1; unclear D gene. The germline gives CDR1 SGHTA, CDR2 FQGTGA. The length of the CDR3 is 14 residues. V was trimmed by 5 bases and J by 5 bases, leaving 13 bases between them.

V and J are TRBV4-2 and TRBJ2-1; D is possibly TRBD2 (5 bases). The CDR3 runs to 16 residues. Germline V gene lookup returns CDR1 LGHNA and CDR2 YNFKEQ. Trimming took 4 bases from V and 0 from J, leaving 13 bases between them. CDR3 sequence reads: CASSLTDYSSYNEQFF. The CDR3 DNA reads as TGTGCCAGCAGCCTCACCGACTATAGCTCCTACAATGAGCAGTTCTTC.

This chain connects TRBV2 to TRBJ1-2; a weak D match, TRBD1 (5 bases). V shed 1 base and J shed 8 bases, with 14 bases lying between them. Germline-derived CDR1 and CDR2 are SNHLY and FYNNEI. CDR3 length: 14 amino acids. In DNA, the CDR3 is TGTGCCAGCAGTGAAGTGGGCCAGGGTCTAGGCTACACCTTC. Translation: CASSEVGQGLGYTF.

In this sample, this clone turned up a few times. V gene TRBV6-1 combines with J gene TRBJ1-2, with 7 bases lining up with TRBD1. From germline, CDR1 is MNHNS and CDR2 SASEGT. The CDR3 contains 17 residues. Losses at the gene ends were 2 bases for V and 4 bases for J; bases not matched to a gene: 13. This CDR3 is CASSELPLSTGSYGYTF. Here the CDR3 DNA reads TGTGCCAGCAGTGAACTCCCCCTCTCGACAGGGAGCTATGGCTACACCTTC.

This clone was seen a handful of times. The chain links TRBV7-3 to TRBJ2-3; 9 bases map to TRBD2. The trim removed 1 base at V and 10 bases at J, leaving 12 bases unmatched. The CDR3 has 16 amino acids. CDR1 and CDR2 from the germline V gene are SGHTA and FQGTGA. CDR3 region: CASSLNAGGGYSAQYF. DNA for the CDR3: TGTGCCAGCAGCTTAAATGCGGGAGGGGGATACTCAGCGCAGTATTTT.

The chain is built from TRBV27 and TRBJ2-2; unclear D gene. V lost 6 bases, J lost 7 bases, and 12 bases lay in between. The CDR3 is 13 amino acids. CDR1 is MNHEY and CDR2 is SMNVEV in the germline V gene (reference sequence). CDR3 in amino acids: CASRRTGGGELFF. CDR3 DNA: TGTGCCAGCAGACGAACTGGTGGCGGGGAGCTGTTTTTT.

This clone was detected ten times or more. This chain uses TRBV5-4 with TRBJ2-3; 8 bases are a match to TRBD1. This CDR3 has 16 amino acids. The J segment lost 0 bases and the V segment lost 4 bases, leaving 7 bases of the junction unmatched. Per germline, CDR1 SGHNT and CDR2 YYREEE (reference sequence). For the CDR3, the DNA is TGTGCCAGCAGCCCGGCAGGGGGCTTAAGCACAGATACGCAGTATTTT. It encodes CASSPAGGLSTDTQYF.

V usage is TRBV10-3 and J usage is TRBJ2-3; maybe TRBD2 (6 bases). The CDR3 extends over 14 amino acids. V lost 8 bases to trimming and J lost 2 bases, with 14 bases between them. Germline V gene lookup returns CDR1 ENHRY and CDR2 SYGVKD. Here the CDR3 reads CAILVRGTTDTQYF. As DNA, the CDR3 is TGTGCCATCCTTGTGCGGGGAACCACAGATACGCAGTATTTT.

This chain joins TRBV5-1 and TRBJ2-3; D is perhaps TRBD2 (5 bases). The V gene's germline CDR1 is SGHRS and CDR2 YFSETQ. V was cut by 3 bases and J by 2 bases, with 13 bases left in between. The CDR3 has 15 residues. The DNA of the CDR3 is TGCGCCAGCAGCTCCACCTCGGGGTTCACAGATACGCAGTATTTT. Its protein is CASSSTSGFTDTQYF.

The rearrangement joins TRBV5-8 to TRBJ2-6; D is unresolved. Germline CDR1 and CDR2: SGHTS and YDEGEE. V dropped 4 bases and J dropped 0 bases, with 8 bases sitting between them. The CDR3 consists of 15 residues. The chain's CDR3 is CASSRTPSGANVLTF. The DNA of the CDR3 is TGTGCCAGCAGCCGAACTCCCTCTGGGGCCAACGTCCTGACTTTC.

This clone appeared a few times. The V call is TRBV13, the J call TRBJ1-2; a weak D match, TRBD1 (5 bases). The germline V gene encodes CDR1 PRHDT and CDR2 FYEKMQ (reference sequence). With 5 bases removed from V and 6 bases from J, the gap between germline ends came to 19 bases. This CDR3 is 15 amino acids long. CDR3 in DNA: TGTGCCAGCAGCCGTGGATTGGGGCAGGGTAATGGCTACACCTTC. Protein sequence: CASSRGLGQGNGYTF.

CDR3 protein: CASSVGRLAGGYNEQFF. In nucleotides, the CDR3 is TGTGCCAGCAGTGTGGGTAGACTAGCGGGGGGCTACAATGAGCAGTTCTTC. The V call is TRBV27, the J call TRBJ2-1, with 13 bases lining up with TRBD2. The CDR3 spans 17 residues. V was pared by 5 bases and J by 3 bases, with 7 bases of the junction left unmatched. Germline V CDR1 and CDR2: MNHEY, SMNVEV (reference sequence).

The chain combines TRBV4-3 with TRBJ1-6; D ambiguous. With 0 bases removed from V and 9 bases from J, the gap between germline ends came to 9 bases. Germline values: CDR1 LGHNA, CDR2 YSLEER. The length of the CDR3 is 14 residues. The CDR3 is CASSQDWLASPLHF. DNA for the CDR3: TGCGCCAGCAGCCAAGATTGGTTGGCTTCACCCCTCCACTTT.

The table lists this clone with a few counts. The chain links TRBV5-6 to TRBJ1-1, with D tentatively TRBD1 (6 bases). Trimming left V 2 bases short and J 4 bases short, with 21 bases between. Germline loops: CDR1 SGHDT, CDR2 YYEEEE. The CDR3 is 17 amino acids. This chain's CDR3 is CASSLTGRGIRSTEAFF. DNA for the CDR3: TGTGCCAGCAGCTTAACAGGCAGGGGAATAAGAAGCACTGAAGCTTTCTTT.

The chain joins TRBV11-3 to TRBJ2-1; 9 bases align to TRBD2. The V segment lost 5 bases and the J segment 2 bases; nucleotides outside the gene matches: 4. The CDR3 spans 15 residues. Per the germline V gene, CDR1 is SGHNT and CDR2 is YENEEA. CDR3 DNA: TGTGCCAGCAGCAAGCGGGGGGACGCCTACAATGAGCAGTTCTTC. Its protein is CASSKRGDAYNEQFF.

The rearrangement joins TRBV11-2 to TRBJ2-1, with a possible D match to TRBD1 (5 bases). This CDR3 contains 13 residues. Trimming took 8 bases from V and 7 from J, leaving 15 bases between them. Germline V gene sequence: CDR1 SGHAT, CDR2 FQNNGV. CDR3 DNA sequence: TGTGCCAGCGCGTTGGGGCCAAGGAATGAGCAGTTCTTC. Translation gives CASALGPRNEQFF.

The chain has TRBV6-1 and TRBJ2-2; the match to TRBD1 covers 9 bases. The germline V gene has CDR1 MNHNS and CDR2 SASEGT. With V trimmed by 6 bases and J by 3 bases, 5 bases remained unmatched. This CDR3 has 15 amino acids. In nucleotides, the CDR3 is TGTGCCAGCAGAGAACAGGGGGCGTACACCGGGGAGCTGTTTTTT. This gives the protein CASREQGAYTGELFF.

The V gene is TRBV6-1, the J gene TRBJ2-5; TRBD1 aligns across 7 bases. With V trimmed by 6 bases and J by 7 bases, 14 bases remained unmatched. Germline CDR1 and CDR2: MNHNS and SASEGT. The CDR3 consists of 15 residues. CDR3 sequence reads: CASSPPGQATLTQYF. The CDR3 coding sequence is TGTGCCAGCAGCCCGCCCGGACAGGCGACCTTGACCCAGTACTTC.

The V and J genes are TRBV19 and TRBJ2-1; the match to TRBD2 covers 8 bases. Germline V lookup: CDR1 LNHDA, CDR2 SQIVND (reference sequence). The CDR3 is made up of 13 amino acids. V shed 5 bases, J shed 8 bases, and the junction held 5 bases outside the gene matches. CDR3 protein: CASSHGGADEQFF. As DNA, the CDR3 is TGTGCCAGTAGTCACGGGGGGGCGGATGAGCAGTTCTTC.